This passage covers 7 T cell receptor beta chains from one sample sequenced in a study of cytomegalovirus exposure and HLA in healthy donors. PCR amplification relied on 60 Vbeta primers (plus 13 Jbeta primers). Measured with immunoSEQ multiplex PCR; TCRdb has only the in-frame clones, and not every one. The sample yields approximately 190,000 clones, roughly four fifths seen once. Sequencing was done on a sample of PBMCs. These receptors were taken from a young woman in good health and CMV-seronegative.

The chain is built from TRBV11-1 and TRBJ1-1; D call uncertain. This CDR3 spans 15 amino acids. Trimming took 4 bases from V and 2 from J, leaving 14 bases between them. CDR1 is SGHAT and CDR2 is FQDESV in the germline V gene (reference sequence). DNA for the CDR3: TGTGCCAGCAGCTCCCCGGGAATAAAAAACACTGAAGCTTTCTTT. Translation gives CASSSPGIKNTEAFF.

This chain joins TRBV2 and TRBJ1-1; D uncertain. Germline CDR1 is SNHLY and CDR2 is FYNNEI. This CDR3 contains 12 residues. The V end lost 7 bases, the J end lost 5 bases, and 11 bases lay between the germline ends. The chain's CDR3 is CASTGDITEAFF. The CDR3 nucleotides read TGTGCCAGCACCGGTGACATTACTGAAGCTTTCTTT.

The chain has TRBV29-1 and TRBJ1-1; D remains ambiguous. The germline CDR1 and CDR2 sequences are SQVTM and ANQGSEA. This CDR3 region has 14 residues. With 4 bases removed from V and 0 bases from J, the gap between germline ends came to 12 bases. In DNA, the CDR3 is TGCAGCGTTGTGGGTCCGGGGATGAACACTGAAGCTTTCTTT. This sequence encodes CSVVGPGMNTEAFF.

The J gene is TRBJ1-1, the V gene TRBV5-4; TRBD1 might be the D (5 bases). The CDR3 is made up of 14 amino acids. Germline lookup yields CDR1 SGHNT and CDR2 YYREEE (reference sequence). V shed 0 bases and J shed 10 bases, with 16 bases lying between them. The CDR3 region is CASSLDGQGGGAFF. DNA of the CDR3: TGTGCCAGCAGCTTGGACGGACAAGGCGGGGGAGCTTTCTTT.

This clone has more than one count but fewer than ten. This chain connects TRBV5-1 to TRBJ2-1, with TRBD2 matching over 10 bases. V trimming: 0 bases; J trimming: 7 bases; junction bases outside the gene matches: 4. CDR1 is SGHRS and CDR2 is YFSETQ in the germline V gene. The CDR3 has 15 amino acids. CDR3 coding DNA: TGCGCCAGCAGCTTGGGGAGCGGGAGGGAGAATGAGCAGTTCTTC. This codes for CASSLGSGRENEQFF.

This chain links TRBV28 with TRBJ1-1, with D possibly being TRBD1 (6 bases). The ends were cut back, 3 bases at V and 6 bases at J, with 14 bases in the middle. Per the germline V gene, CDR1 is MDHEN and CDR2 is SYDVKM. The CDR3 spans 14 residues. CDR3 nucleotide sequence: TGTGCCAGCAGTTTTGGGCAGGGGTACCCTGAAGCTTTCTTT. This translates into CASSFGQGYPEAFF.

This chain's CDR3 is CATLWSDSSYEQYF. CDR3 DNA sequence: TGTGCCACCCTCTGGAGTGACAGCTCCTACGAGCAGTACTTC. The chain couples TRBV2 to TRBJ2-7; D perhaps matches TRBD1 (5 bases). The germline V and J ends were trimmed by 10 bases and 0 bases, with 16 bases remaining between them. This CDR3 spans 14 amino acids. Per germline, CDR1 SNHLY and CDR2 FYNNEI.